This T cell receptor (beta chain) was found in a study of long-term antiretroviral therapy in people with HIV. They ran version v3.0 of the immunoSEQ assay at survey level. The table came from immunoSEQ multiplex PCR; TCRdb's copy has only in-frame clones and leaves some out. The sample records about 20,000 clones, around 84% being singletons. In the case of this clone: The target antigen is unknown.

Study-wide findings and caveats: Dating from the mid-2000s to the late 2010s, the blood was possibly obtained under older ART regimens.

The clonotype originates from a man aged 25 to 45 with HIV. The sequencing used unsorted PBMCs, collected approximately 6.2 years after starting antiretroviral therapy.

CDR3: CASSLNLEGAETQYF. The CDR3 nucleotides are TGTGCCAGCAGCTTAAATTTAGAGGGGGCTGAGACCCAGTACTTC. J is TRBJ2-5 and V is TRBV7-3; 7 nucleotides match TRBD1. Germline CDR1 reads SGHTA; CDR2 reads FQGTGA. The ends lost 1 base at V and 5 bases at J; junction bases unmatched: 7. The CDR3 length is 15 residues.